This T cell receptor beta chain was observed in a study of blood T cell repertoires in COVID-19. Study at large: From T cells, B-cell-depleted T cells, or PBMCs came the material, which was cDNA or gDNA.

With 3 bases clipped from V and 4 bases from J, the junction kept 6 bases outside the gene matches. Germline V CDR1 and CDR2: SGDLS, YYNGEE. The length of the CDR3 is 16 residues. Here immunoSEQ multiplex PCR was the method, and the copy in TCRdb shows in-frame clones only, minus some. The sample carries over 350,000 clones, 88% recorded once. The origin of this receptor is a woman aged 18 to 35 who had recovered from COVID-19. The specimen was PBMCs or T cells enriched from blood (not recorded which). This chain uses TRBV9 with TRBJ2-2, with TRBD1 matching 10 bases. The CDR3 sequence is CASSERQGAGTGELFF. The CDR3 DNA reads TGTGCCAGCAGCGAGAGACAGGGGGCTGGCACCGGGGAGCTGTTTTTT.